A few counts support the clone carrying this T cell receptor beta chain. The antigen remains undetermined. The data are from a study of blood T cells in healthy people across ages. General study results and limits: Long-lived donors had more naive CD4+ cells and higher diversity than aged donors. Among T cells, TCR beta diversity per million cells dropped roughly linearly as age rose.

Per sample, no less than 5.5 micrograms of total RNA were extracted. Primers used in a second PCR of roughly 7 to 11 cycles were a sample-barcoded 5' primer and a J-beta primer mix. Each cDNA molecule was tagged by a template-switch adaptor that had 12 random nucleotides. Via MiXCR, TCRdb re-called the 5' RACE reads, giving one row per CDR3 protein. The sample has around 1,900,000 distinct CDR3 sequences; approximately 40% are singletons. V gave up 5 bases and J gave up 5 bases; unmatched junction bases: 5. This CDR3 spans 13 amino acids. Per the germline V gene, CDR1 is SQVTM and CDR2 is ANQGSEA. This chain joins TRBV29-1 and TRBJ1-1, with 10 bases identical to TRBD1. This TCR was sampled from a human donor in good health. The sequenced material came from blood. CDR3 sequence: CSVTRTGGTEAFF. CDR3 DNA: TGCAGCGTTACACGGACAGGGGGGACTGAAGCTTTCTTT.